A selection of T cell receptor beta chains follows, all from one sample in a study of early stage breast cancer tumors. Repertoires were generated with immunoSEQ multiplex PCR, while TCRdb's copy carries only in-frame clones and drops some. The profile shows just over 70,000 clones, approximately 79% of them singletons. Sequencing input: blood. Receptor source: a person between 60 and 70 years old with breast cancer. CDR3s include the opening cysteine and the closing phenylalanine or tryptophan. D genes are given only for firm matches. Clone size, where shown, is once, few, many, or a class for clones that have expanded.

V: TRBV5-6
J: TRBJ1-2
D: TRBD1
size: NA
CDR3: CASSSGQGYGYTF
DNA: TGTGCCAGCAGCTCGGGACAGGGTTATGGCTACACCTTC

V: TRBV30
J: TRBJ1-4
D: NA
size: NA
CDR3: CAWKATNEKLFF
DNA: TGTGCCTGGAAGGCAACTAATGAAAAACTGTTTTTT

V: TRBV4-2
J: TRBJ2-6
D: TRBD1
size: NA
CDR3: CASSQARDRDYSGANVLTF
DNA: TGTGCCAGCAGCCAAGCCCGGGACAGGGACTACTCTGGGGCCAACGTCCTGACTTTC

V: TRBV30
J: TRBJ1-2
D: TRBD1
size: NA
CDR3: CAWRPQGAGGYTF
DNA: TGTGCCTGGAGACCACAGGGGGCAGGTGGCTACACCTTC

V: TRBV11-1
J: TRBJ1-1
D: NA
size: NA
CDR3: CASSLERGVTEAFF
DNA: TGTGCCAGCAGCTTAGAGAGGGGGGTCACTGAAGCTTTCTTT

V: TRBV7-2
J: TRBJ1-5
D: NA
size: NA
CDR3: CASSLMGQGGNQPQHF
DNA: TGTGCCAGCAGCTTAATGGGTCAGGGTGGAAATCAGCCCCAGCATTTT

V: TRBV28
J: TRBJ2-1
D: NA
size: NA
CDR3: CAAPGKGRNEQFF
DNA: TGTGCCGCCCCAGGAAAGGGCCGCAATGAGCAGTTCTTC

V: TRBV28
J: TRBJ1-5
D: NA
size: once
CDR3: CASSLVGYGQPQHF
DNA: TGTGCCAGCAGTTTAGTGGGGTATGGACAGCCCCAGCATTTT

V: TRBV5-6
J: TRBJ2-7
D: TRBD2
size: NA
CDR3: CASSGREGRQGYEQYF
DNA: TGTGCCAGCAGCGGGCGGGAGGGCCGCCAAGGCTACGAGCAGTACTTC

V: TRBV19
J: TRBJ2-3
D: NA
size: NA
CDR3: CASSVTGLSDTQYF
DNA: TGTGCCAGTAGTGTTACGGGACTGTCAGATACGCAGTATTTT

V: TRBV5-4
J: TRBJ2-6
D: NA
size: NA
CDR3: CASSLKSSGANVLTF
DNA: TGTGCCAGCAGCTTGAAAAGTTCTGGGGCCAACGTCCTGACTTTC

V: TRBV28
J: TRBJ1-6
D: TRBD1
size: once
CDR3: CASSPSPGQYNSPLHF
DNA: TGTGCCAGCAGTCCCTCCCCGGGACAGTATAATTCACCCCTCCACTTT

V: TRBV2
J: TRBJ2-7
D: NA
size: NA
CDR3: CASRVDEQYF
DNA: TGTGCCAGCAGGGTCGACGAGCAGTACTTC

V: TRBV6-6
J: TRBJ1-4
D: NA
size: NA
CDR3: CASSYGVEKLFF
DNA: TGTGCCAGCAGTTACGGCGTGGAGAAACTGTTTTTT

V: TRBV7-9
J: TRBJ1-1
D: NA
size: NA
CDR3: CASSLALQGAEAFF
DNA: TGTGCCAGCAGCTTAGCGCTTCAGGGCGCTGAAGCTTTCTTT

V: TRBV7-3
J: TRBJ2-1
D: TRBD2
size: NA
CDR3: CASGTSGGSNEQFF
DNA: TGTGCCAGCGGGACTAGCGGGGGTAGTAATGAGCAGTTCTTC

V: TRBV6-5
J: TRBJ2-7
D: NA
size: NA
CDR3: CASSYSKTQGDYEQYF
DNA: TGTGCCAGCAGTTACTCGAAGACTCAGGGAGACTACGAGCAGTACTTC

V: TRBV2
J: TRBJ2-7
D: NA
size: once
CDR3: CASHVQSSYEQYF
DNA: TGTGCCAGCCATGTTCAGAGCTCCTACGAGCAGTACTTC

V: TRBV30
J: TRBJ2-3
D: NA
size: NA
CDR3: CAWGPWGDTDTQYF
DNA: TGTGCCTGGGGCCCCTGGGGAGACACAGATACGCAGTATTTT

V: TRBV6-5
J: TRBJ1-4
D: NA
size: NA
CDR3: CASSWRGTNEKLFF
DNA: TGTGCCAGCAGTTGGCGGGGTACTAATGAAAAACTGTTTTTT

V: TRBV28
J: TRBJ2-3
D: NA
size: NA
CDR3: CASSLFRSYPDTQYF
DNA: TGTGCCAGCAGTTTATTCCGGAGCTACCCAGATACGCAGTATTTT

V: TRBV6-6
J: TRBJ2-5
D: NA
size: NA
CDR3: CASSPTDFKETQYF
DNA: TGTGCCAGCAGCCCCACGGACTTCAAAGAGACCCAGTACTTC

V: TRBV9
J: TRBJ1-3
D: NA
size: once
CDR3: CASSSLDILESTIYF
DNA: TGTGCCAGCAGCTCGCTCGACATACTGGAAAGCACCATATATTTT

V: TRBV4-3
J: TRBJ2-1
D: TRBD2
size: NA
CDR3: CASSQDSRLAGGNEQFF
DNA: TGCGCCAGCAGCCAAGATAGCCGGCTAGCGGGAGGCAATGAGCAGTTCTTC

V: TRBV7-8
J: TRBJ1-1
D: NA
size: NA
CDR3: CASSPQVWDTEAFF
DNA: TGTGCCAGCAGCCCACAGGTGTGGGACACTGAAGCTTTCTTT

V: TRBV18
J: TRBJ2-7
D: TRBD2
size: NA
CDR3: CASFGGLGYEQYF
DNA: TGTGCCAGCTTCGGGGGGTTAGGCTACGAGCAGTACTTC

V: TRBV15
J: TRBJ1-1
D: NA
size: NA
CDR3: CATSRDGGGPNTEAFF
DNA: TGTGCCACCAGCAGAGATGGCGGGGGGCCGAACACTGAAGCTTTCTTT

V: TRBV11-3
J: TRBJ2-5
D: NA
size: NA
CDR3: CASSLGEASQETQYF
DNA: TGTGCCAGCAGCTTAGGGGAAGCATCCCAAGAGACCCAGTACTTC

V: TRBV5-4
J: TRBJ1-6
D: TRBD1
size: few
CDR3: CASSLSGQGHSPLHF
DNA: TGTGCCAGCAGCTTATCGGGACAGGGACATTCACCCCTCCACTTT

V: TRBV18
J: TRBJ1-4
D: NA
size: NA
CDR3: CASSPLFVGGGEKLFF
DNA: TGTGCCAGCTCCCCACTCTTCGTGGGGGGTGGGGAAAAACTGTTTTTT

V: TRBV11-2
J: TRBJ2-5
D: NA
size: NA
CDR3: CASSSGLRKLETQYF
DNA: TGTGCCAGCAGCTCCGGACTTCGAAAGTTGGAGACCCAGTACTTC

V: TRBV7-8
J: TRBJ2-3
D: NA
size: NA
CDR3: CASSLLVADSTDTQYF
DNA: TGTGCCAGCAGCTTATTGGTAGCGGACAGCACAGATACGCAGTATTTT

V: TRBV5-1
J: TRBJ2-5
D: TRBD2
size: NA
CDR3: CASSGGQWTSGAETQYF
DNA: TGCGCCAGCAGCGGAGGTCAATGGACTAGCGGCGCCGAGACCCAGTACTTC

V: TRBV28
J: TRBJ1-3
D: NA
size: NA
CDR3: CASIGTGGTIYF
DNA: TGTGCCAGCATCGGGACGGGGGGCACCATATATTTT

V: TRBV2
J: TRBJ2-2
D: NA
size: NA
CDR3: CASSVGVMTGELFF
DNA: TGTGCCAGCAGTGTGGGGGTAATGACCGGGGAGCTGTTTTTT